These 16 T cell receptor beta chains originate from one sample sequenced in a study of molecular identifiers for immune sequencing clone quantification. Using its own MiXCR run on the PCR reads, TCRdb lists one record per CDR3 protein. The table records some 320,000 distinct CDR3 sequences, around 21% of them present only once. Sequencing used naive CD8+ T cells from blood, with Jurkat cell RNA spiked in. The sample's subset: FACS-sorted CD8+CD4-CCR7+CD45RA+ naive T cells. The receptors were gathered from a human donor in good health. Some libraries in this study had Jurkat cell RNA spiked in.

This clonotype was counted only a few times. The gene calls are TRBV27 and TRBJ2-7, with 8 bases that match TRBD2. The V gene end was trimmed by 6 bases and the J gene end by 12 bases; junction bases not matched to a gene: 22. CDR1 is MNHEY and CDR2 is SMNVEV in the germline V gene (reference sequence). The CDR3 has 16 amino acids. CDR3 nucleotides: TGTGCCAGCAGCCCTGTCGGGGTAGCGGGGATCAGCGTTTGGTACTTC. This encodes CASSPVGVAGISVWYF.

This clonotype was recorded at least ten times. CDR3: CASSVADGQIEQFF. The DNA for the CDR3 is TGTGCCAGCAGCGTAGCTGACGGACAGATTGAGCAGTTCTTC. This chain connects TRBV9 to TRBJ2-1; possibly TRBD1 for D (6 bases). Germline V lookup: CDR1 SGDLS, CDR2 YYNGEE. The CDR3 consists of 14 residues. Trimming removed 0 bases from V and 9 bases from J, with 13 bases in between.

Many counts were recorded for this clonotype. The chain uses TRBV5-1 and TRBJ1-3; 7 bases align to TRBD1. V gave up 0 bases and J gave up 0 bases; unmatched junction bases: 0. This CDR3 is built from 15 residues. Germline V CDR1 and CDR2: SGHRS, YFSETQ. CDR3 in amino acids: CASSLDRGSGNTIYF. The CDR3 nucleotides are TGCGCCAGCAGCTTGGACAGGGGCTCTGGAAACACCATATATTTT.

In its sample, this clonotype was seen a few times. V gene TRBV19 combines with J gene TRBJ2-7; D is undetermined. The CDR3 has 13 residues. Germline lookup yields CDR1 LNHDA and CDR2 SQIVND (reference sequence). V dropped 0 bases and J dropped 5 bases, with 8 bases sitting between them. CDR3: CASSIDFPNEQYF. CDR3 nucleotide sequence: TGTGCCAGTAGTATAGATTTCCCTAACGAGCAGTACTTC.

This clonotype was picked up many times. V is TRBV13 and J is TRBJ2-7, with a tentative D call TRBD2 (6 bases). The CDR3 extends over 14 amino acids. Germline values: CDR1 PRHDT, CDR2 FYEKMQ (reference sequence). Trimming stripped 1 base from V and 3 bases from J, with 10 bases between. CDR3 amino acids: CASSLEGLIYEQYF. The CDR3 nucleotides read TGTGCCAGCAGCTTAGAGGGACTGATCTACGAGCAGTACTTC.

V gene TRBV20-1 combines with J gene TRBJ2-5, with 11 bases fitting TRBD2. The CDR3 length is 18 residues. The ends lost 5 bases at V and 1 base at J; junction bases unmatched: 15. From germline, CDR1 is DFQATT and CDR2 SNEGSKA (reference sequence). CDR3 protein: CSALHEILAGDIQETQYF. In DNA, the CDR3 is TGCAGTGCTCTCCACGAGATACTAGCGGGGGACATCCAAGAGACCCAGTACTTC.

Many counts were recorded for this clonotype. V and J are TRBV2 and TRBJ2-3, with D maybe TRBD1 (6 bases). The germline V and J ends were trimmed by 10 bases and 4 bases, with 15 bases remaining between them. Germline V gene lookup returns CDR1 SNHLY and CDR2 FYNNEI. The CDR3 is 13 amino acids. The chain's CDR3 is CANARQAADTQYF. The CDR3 DNA is TGTGCCAACGCGAGACAGGCGGCAGATACGCAGTATTTT.

The rearrangement links TRBV3-1 to TRBJ2-4; possibly TRBD1 or TRBD2 for D (5 bases each). Trimming pared 2 bases from V and 0 bases from J, leaving 11 bases between. Germline V gene sequence: CDR1 LGHDT, CDR2 YNNKEL (reference sequence). The CDR3 length is 16 residues. CDR3 DNA: TGTGCCAGCAGCCAATCTGAGGGGATAGCCAAAAACATTCAGTACTTC. Amino acids: CASSQSEGIAKNIQYF. Full variable domain (remainder filled in from reference TRBV3-1 and TRBJ2-4): DTAVSQTPKYLVTQMGNDKSIKCEQNLGHDTMYWYKQDSKKFLKIMFSYNNKELIINETVPNRFSPKSPDKAHLNLHINSLELGDSAVYFCASSQSEGIAKNIQYFGAGTRLSVL.

This clonotype has at least ten counts. V gene TRBV4-3 combines with J gene TRBJ2-1; 9 bases are a match to TRBD2. The ends lost 0 bases at V and 9 bases at J; junction bases unmatched: 9. Germline CDR1 is LGHNA and CDR2 is YSLEER. The CDR3 loop spans 16 amino acids. In DNA form, the CDR3 reads TGCGCCAGCAGCCAAGAGACTAGCGGAGGATTTGGTGAGCAGTTCTTC. This codes for CASSQETSGGFGEQFF.

This clonotype came up once. As the CDR3 is not closed by the conserved phenylalanine or tryptophan, this likely results from a read error. The V and J genes are TRBV28 and TRBJ1-1; D is uncertain. Looked up from germline, CDR1 is MDHEN and CDR2 is SYDVKM. The CDR3 sequence is 14 residues long. V lost 2 bases to trimming and J lost 1 base, with 8 bases between them. CDR3 bases: TGTGCCAGCAGTTTAAGACAATCGAACACTGAAGCTTTCCTT. Translation: CASSLRQSNTEAFL.

This clonotype was recorded at least ten times. V and J are TRBV29-1 and TRBJ2-5, with unresolved D. Germline V lookup: CDR1 SQVTM, CDR2 ANQGSEA. The CDR3 is made up of 15 amino acids. V lost 3 bases and J lost 2, with 16 bases in between. The CDR3 nucleotides read TGCAGCGTTGATATAGTCGCGGCTCCTCAAGAGACCCAGTACTTC. Translated: CSVDIVAAPQETQYF.

This clonotype was picked up a small number of times. The rearrangement links TRBV23-1 to TRBJ2-6; D is unclear. TRBV23-1 counts as an open reading frame of uncertain function. The CDR3 sequence is 16 residues long. With 0 bases removed from V and 4 bases from J, the gap between germline ends came to 10 bases. The CDR3 DNA reads TGCGCCAGCAGTCAATCCCCAAGCCTGGGGGCCAACGTCCTGACTTTC. It encodes CASSQSPSLGANVLTF.

The V and J genes are TRBV5-1 and TRBJ2-7; D is unresolved. CDR3 length: 16 residues. V dropped 0 bases and J dropped 4 bases, with 17 bases sitting between them. Germline V gene data show CDR1 as SGHRS and CDR2 as YFSETQ. CDR3 DNA sequence: TGCGCCAGCAGCTTGGGTGTTGGCAGCCTGGGGTACGAGCAGTACTTC. It translates to CASSLGVGSLGYEQYF.

In its sample, this clonotype was seen many times. The chain uses TRBV4-3 and TRBJ2-7, with D unclear. The CDR3 is made up of 15 amino acids. V lost 0 bases to trimming and J lost 0 bases, with 9 bases between them. Germline V gives CDR1 LGHNA, CDR2 YSLEER. The chain's CDR3 is CASSQDASDSYEQYF. The CDR3 DNA reads TGCGCCAGCAGCCAAGATGCCTCGGACTCCTACGAGCAGTACTTC.

This clonotype came up many times. The genes are TRBV7-9 and TRBJ1-1; possible D gene TRBD1, 5 bases. Trimming removed 8 bases from V and 0 bases from J, with 10 bases in between. Germline CDR1 reads SEHNR; CDR2 reads FQNEAQ (reference sequence). The CDR3 loop spans 13 amino acids. The CDR3 DNA is TGTGCCAGCGGCCCCAGGGTGAACACTGAAGCTTTCTTT. The encoded protein is CASGPRVNTEAFF.

With regard to this clonotype: A much bigger clone sits one base away, suggesting this may be a read error. The chain links TRBV5-1 to TRBJ2-3; 8 bases fit TRBD1. The CDR3 covers 15 residues. Germline V lookup: CDR1 SGHRS, CDR2 YFSETQ. The CDR3 is CASSFQGAGTGTQYF. CDR3 DNA sequence: TGCGCCAGCAGCTTCCAGGGGGCAGGCACAGGTACGCAGTATTTT.